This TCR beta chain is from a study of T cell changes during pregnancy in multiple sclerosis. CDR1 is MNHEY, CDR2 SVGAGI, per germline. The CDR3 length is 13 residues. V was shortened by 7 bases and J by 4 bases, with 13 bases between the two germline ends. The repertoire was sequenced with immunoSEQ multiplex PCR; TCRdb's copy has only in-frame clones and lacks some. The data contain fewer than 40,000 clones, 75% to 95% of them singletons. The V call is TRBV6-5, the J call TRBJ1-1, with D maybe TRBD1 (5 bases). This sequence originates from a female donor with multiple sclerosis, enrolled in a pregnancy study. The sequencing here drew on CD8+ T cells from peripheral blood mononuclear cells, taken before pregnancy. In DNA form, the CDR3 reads TGTGCCAGCAACCTGCCGGGGGGCACTGAAGCTTTCTTT. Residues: CASNLPGGTEAFF.